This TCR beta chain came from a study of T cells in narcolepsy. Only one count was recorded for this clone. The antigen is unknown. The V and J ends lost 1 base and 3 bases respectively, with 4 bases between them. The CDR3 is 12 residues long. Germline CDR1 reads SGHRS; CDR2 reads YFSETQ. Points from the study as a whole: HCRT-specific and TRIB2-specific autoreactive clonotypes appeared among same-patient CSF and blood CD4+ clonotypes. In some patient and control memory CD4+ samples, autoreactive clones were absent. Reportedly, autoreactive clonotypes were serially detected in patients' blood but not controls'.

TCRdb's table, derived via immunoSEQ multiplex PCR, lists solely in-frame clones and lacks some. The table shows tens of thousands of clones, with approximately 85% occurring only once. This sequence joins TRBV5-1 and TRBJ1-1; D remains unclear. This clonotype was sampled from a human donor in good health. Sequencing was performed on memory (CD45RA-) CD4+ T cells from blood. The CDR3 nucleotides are TGCGCCAGCAGCTTGACCGACACTGAAGCTTTCTTT. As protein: CASSLTDTEAFF.